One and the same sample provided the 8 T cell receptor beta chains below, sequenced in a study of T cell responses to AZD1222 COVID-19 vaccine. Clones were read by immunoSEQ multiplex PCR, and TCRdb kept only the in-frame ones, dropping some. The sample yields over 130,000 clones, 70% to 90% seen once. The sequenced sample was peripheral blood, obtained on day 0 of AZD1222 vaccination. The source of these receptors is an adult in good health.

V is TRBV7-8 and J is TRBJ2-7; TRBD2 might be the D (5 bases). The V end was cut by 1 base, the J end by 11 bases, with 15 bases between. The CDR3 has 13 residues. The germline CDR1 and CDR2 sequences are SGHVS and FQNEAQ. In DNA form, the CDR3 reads TGTGCCAGCAGCTTAGGGCCCGACTCCGGGGAGTACTTC. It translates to CASSLGPDSGEYF.

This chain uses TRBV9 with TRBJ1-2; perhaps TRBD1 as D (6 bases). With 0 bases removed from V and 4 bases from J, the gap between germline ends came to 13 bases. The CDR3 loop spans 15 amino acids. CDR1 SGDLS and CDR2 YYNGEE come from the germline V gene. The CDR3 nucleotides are TGTGCCAGCAGCGTAGACATGACAGGACTCTATGGCTACACCTTC. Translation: CASSVDMTGLYGYTF.

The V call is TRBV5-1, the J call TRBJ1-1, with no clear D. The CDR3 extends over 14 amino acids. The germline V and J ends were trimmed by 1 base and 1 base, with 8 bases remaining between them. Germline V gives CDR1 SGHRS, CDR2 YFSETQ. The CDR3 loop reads CASSLTNRNTEAFF. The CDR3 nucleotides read TGCGCCAGCAGCTTGACTAATCGGAACACTGAAGCTTTCTTT.

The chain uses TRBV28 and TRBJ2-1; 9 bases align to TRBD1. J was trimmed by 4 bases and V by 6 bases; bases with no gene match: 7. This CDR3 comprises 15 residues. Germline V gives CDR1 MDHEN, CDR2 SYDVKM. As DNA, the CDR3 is TGTGCCAGCAGACTAGGGACAGGGCTTTACAATGAGCAGTTCTTC. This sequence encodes CASRLGTGLYNEQFF.

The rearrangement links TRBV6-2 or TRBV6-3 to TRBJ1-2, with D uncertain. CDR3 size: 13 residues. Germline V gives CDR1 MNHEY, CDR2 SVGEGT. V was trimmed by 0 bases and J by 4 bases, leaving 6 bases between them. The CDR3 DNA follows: TGTGCCAGCAGTTACTCTCAGTTCTATGGCTACACCTTC. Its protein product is CASSYSQFYGYTF.

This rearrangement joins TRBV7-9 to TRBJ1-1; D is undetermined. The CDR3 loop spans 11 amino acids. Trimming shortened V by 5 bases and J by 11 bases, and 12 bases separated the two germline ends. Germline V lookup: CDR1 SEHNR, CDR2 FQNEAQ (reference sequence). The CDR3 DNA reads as TGTGCCAGCAGCCCCCTCCTTCTTGCTTTCTTT. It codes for CASSPLLLAFF.

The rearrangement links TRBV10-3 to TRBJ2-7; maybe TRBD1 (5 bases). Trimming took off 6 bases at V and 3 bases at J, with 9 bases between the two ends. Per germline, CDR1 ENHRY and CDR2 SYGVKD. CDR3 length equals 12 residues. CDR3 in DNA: TGTGCCATCAGGCGGCAGGGCTACGAGCAGTACTTC. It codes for CAIRRQGYEQYF.

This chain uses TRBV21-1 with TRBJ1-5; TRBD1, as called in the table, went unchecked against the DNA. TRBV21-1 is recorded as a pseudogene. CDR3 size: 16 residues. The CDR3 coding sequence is TGTGCCAGCAGCAAATGGGTGACAGGGGATGGGCAGCCCCAGCATTTT. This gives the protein CASSKWVTGDGQPQHF.